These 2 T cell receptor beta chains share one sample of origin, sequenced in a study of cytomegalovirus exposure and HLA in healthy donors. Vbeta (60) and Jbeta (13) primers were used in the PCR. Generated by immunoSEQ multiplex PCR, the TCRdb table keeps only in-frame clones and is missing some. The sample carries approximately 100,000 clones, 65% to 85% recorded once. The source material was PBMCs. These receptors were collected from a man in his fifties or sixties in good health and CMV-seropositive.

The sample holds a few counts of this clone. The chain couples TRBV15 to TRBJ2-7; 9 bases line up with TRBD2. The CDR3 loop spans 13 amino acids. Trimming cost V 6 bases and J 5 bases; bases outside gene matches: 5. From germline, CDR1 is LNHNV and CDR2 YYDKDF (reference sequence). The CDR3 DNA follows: TGTGCCACCAGAGCTAGCGGGAACAACGAGCAGTACTTC. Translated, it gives CATRASGNNEQYF.

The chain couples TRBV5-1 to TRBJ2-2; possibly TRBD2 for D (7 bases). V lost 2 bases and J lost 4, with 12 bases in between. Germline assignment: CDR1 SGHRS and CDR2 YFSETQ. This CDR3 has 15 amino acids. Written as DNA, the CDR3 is TGCGCCAGCAGCTTTGGGGGGGCCAGCACCGGGGAGCTGTTTTTT. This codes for CASSFGGASTGELFF.